The clone carrying this T cell receptor beta chain has just a few counts. What it recognizes is unknown. The CDR3 contains 18 residues. CDR1 and CDR2 (germline): MGHRA, YSYEKL. J gave up 1 base and V 4 bases, and 13 bases lay outside the gene matches. The sample is drawn from a study of CD8 T cells in ankylosing spondylitis. Findings and caveats of the study: Made up of roughly 8 highly homologous variants, a TCR beta motif appeared characteristic of ankylosing spondylitis blood. Earlier reports found some motif variants in synovial fluid and blood in reactive arthritis. Disease-linked clones displayed a CD8+ phenotype and appeared relatively rarely in peripheral blood.

Molecular-barcoded quantitative 5'-RACE produced these TCR beta libraries. TCRdb redid the calling of the 5' RACE reads with MiXCR, one entry per CDR3 protein. Of some 350,000 distinct CDR3 sequences in the sample, about 15% were seen once. The sequenced sample was blood, either unsorted or a sorted T cell fraction (not recorded which). This TCR came from a male donor with ankylosing spondylitis or in good health (not recorded which). The chain has TRBV4-1 and TRBJ2-3; 8 positions match TRBD2. This chain's CDR3 is CASSLTAGTRGGTDTQYF. The CDR3 nucleotides read TGCGCCAGCAGCCTTACCGCCGGGACTAGAGGCGGCACAGATACGCAGTATTTT.